The following is a TCR beta chain sequence with its context. Its antigen is currently unknown. These data originate in a study of response to subunit inactivated influenza vaccine. Study-level points and caveats: Researchers suggested that each seasonal influenza vaccination recruits few new T cells.

V was pared by 4 bases and J by 0 bases, with 7 bases of the junction left unmatched. CDR1 is SGHRS, CDR2 YFSETQ, per germline. This CDR3 is 15 amino acids long. TCRdb analysed the RT-PCR reads with MiXCR anew, one entry per CDR3 protein. The top ten hold 7.6% of the sample, which has hundreds of thousands of distinct CDR3 sequences, approximately 15% seen once. The rearrangement uses TRBV5-1 and TRBJ2-7; TRBD2 matches at 7 bases. This TCR derives from a man in his forties or fifties who received an inactivated influenza vaccine. This specimen consisted of PBMCs from blood, obtained 14 days before vaccination. The CDR3 region is CASSTIAGDSYEQYF. CDR3 DNA: TGCGCCAGCAGCACGATAGCGGGCGACTCCTACGAGCAGTACTTC.